This T cell receptor (beta chain) was observed in a study of CD8+ T cells in alopecia areata. Study background: Treated patients took oral tofacitinib at 5 to 10 mg twice daily. Study-wide results and limits: Among the 100 top clones, expanded CD8+ clones, like scalp clonality, were significantly decreased by tofacitinib.

RNA, once extracted, was reverse transcribed into cDNA for use as the sequencing template. Libraries were prepared by immunoSEQ multiplex PCR; TCRdb keeps only in-frame clonotypes and omits some of them. The sample contains about 87,000 clones, about three quarters of which appear only once. Regarding this clone: What it binds is unknown.

Treatment described: oral pan-JAK inhibitor, 5-10 mg twice daily. PBMC-derived CD4+ and CD8+ T cells were sorted. The CDR3 runs to 14 residues. Germline trimming cut 5 bases from V and 8 bases from J; bases unmatched to any gene: 8. Germline CDR1 reads SSHAT; CDR2 reads FNYEAQ (reference sequence). This receptor was taken from a human donor with alopecia areata. The starting material was CD8+ T cells sorted from blood, obtained around week 42, from a patient treated with tofacitinib. This chain links TRBV7-7 with TRBJ2-1, with 8 bases fitting TRBD2. DNA of the CDR3: TGTGCCAGCAGCCCGGGGGGGAGGGACGATGAGCAGTTCTTC. Its translation: CASSPGGRDDEQFF. The full variable domain, with the rest looked up from reference TRBV7-7 and TRBJ2-1, is GAGVSQSPRYKVTKRGQDVTLRCDPISSHATLYWYQQALGQGPEFLTYFNYEAQPDKSGLPSDRFSAERPEGSISTLTIQRTEQRDSAMYRCASSPGGRDDEQFFGPGTRLTVL.